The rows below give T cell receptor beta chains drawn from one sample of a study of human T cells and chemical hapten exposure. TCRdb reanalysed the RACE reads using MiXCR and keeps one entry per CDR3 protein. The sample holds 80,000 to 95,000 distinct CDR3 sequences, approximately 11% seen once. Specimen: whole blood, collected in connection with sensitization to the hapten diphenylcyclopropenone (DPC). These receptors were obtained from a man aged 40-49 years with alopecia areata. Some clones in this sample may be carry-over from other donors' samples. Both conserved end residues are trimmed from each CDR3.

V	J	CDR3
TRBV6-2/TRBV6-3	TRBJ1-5	ASNPPGSGNQPQH
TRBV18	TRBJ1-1	ASSPPWRDTEAF
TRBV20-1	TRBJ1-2	SAEGVEYGYT
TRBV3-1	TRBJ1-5	ASSQELGNQPQH
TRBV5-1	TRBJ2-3	ASSSLLTSGSSDTQY
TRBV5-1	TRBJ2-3	ASSAGSWTDTQY
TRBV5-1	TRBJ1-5	ASSLVGGVHQPQH
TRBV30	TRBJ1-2	AWSPQRGGYGYT
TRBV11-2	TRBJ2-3	ASSFSGGADTQY
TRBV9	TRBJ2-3	ASSYPGQGATDTQY
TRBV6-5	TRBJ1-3	ASREGGSGNTIY
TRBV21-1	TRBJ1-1	ASSPRNTEAF
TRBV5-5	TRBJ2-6	ASSSNLERANVLT
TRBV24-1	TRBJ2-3	ATRPGQGAPGTQY
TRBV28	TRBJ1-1	ASSGGRGTEAF
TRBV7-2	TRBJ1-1	ASSFAGHLTEAF
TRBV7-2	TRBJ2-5	ASSPPRRMETQY
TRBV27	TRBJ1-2	ASSLGGRSGYGYT
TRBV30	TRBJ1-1	AWSGLTGNTEAF
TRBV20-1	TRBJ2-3	SGTSGTRGDTQY
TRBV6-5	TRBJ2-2	ASSLSGYSGELF
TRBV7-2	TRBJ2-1	ASSPLGLADNEQF
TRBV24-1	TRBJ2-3	ATQGGTDTQY
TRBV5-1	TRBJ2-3	ASSPGTSADTQY
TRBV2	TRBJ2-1	ASSATDLYNEQF
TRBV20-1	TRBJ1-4	SAPFPRGEKLF
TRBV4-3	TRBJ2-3	ASSQENAVGTDTQY
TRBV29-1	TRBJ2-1	SGQGVDNEQF
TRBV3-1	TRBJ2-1	ASSPGSYEQF
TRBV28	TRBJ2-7	ASSSLTASPPGEQY
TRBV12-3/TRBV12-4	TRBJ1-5	ASSLGGTINQPQH
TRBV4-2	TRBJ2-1	ASSATSGRADEQF
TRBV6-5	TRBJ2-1	ASTVASRAGEQF
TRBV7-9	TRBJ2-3	ASSTRQGPTDTQY
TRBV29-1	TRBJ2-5	SVEEIGTAQETQY
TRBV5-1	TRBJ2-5	ASSLDRVGETQY
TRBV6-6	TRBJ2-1	AIGPTYNEQF
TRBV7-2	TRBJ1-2	ASSLHPGQGLPYGYT
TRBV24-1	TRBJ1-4	ATSAPGRDEKLF
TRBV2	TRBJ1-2	ASSLDKLNYGYT
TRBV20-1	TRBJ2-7	SARQGQGNYEQY
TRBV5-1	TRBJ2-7	ASRLTSGSFHEQY
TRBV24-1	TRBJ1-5	ATSDFSGNQPQH
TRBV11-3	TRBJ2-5	ASSLGVAGIQETQY
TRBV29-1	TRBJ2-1	SVDIASGIGEQF
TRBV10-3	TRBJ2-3	AISDAGQATDTQY
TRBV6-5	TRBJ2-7	ASSTTGEQY
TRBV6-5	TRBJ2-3	ASSPTLAGDRDTQY
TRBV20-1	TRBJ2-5	SARRLAGEGTQY
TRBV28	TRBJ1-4	ASSLPPAAFLNEKLF
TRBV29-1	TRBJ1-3	SVVVTSGNTIY
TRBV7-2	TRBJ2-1	ASSLESGGVYNEQF
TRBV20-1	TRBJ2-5	ATPQVVGETQY
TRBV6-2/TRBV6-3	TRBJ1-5	ASTRGTINQPQH